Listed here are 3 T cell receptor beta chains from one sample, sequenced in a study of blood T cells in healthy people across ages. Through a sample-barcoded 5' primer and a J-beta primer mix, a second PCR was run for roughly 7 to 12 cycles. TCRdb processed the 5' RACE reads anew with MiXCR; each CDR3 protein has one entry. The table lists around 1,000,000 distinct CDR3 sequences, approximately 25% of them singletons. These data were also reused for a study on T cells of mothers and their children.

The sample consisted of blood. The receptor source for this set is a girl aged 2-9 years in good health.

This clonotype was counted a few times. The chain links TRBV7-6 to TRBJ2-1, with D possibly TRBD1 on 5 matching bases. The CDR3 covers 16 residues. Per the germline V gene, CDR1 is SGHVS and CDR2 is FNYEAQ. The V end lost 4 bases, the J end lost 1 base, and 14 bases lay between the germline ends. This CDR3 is CASSYDSLRSYNEQFF. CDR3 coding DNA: TGTGCCAGCAGCTACGACAGTCTAAGGTCCTACAATGAGCAGTTCTTC.

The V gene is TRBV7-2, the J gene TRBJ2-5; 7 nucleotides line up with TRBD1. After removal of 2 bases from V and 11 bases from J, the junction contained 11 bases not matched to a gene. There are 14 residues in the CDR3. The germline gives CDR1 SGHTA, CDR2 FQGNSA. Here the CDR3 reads CASSLKRGTAQQYF. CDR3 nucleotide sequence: TGTGCCAGCAGCTTAAAAAGAGGGACAGCCCAACAGTACTTC.

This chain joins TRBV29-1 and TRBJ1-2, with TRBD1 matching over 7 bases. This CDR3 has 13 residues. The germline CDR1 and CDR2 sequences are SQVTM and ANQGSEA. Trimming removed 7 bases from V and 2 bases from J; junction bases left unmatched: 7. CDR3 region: CSAQGDGNYGYTF. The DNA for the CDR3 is TGCAGCGCCCAGGGGGACGGCAACTATGGCTACACCTTC.